Following are 16 T cell receptor beta chains from one sample sequenced in a study of coeliac disease. Repertoires were generated with immunoSEQ multiplex PCR, while TCRdb's copy carries only in-frame clones and drops some. The repertoire holds 3,500 to 4,500 clones, with approximately 50% as singletons. The sequencing sample was made of lymphocytes from the gut lamina propria. The origin of the receptors is a man aged 70-80 years without celiac disease.

This clone was detected only a few times. The V gene is TRBV6-5, the J gene TRBJ1-2; D is uncertain. Germline values: CDR1 MNHEY, CDR2 SVGAGI. The germline V and J ends were trimmed by 0 bases and 7 bases, with 15 bases remaining between them. There are 15 residues in the CDR3. The CDR3 DNA follows: TGTGCCAGCAGTTACTCGAAGAGGGTGGGAGGTGGCTACACCTTC. Translating gives CASSYSKRVGGGYTF.

V is TRBV2 and J is TRBJ1-6; tentative D call: TRBD1 (6 bases). This CDR3 is built from 14 residues. Germline CDR1 is SNHLY and CDR2 is FYNNEI. V shed 8 bases and J shed 6 bases, with 14 bases lying between them. DNA of the CDR3: TGTGCCAGCTTATGGAGAGGGGGTAATTCACCCCTCCACTTT. This sequence encodes CASLWRGGNSPLHF.

This clone appeared a few times. Other DNA sequences in this sample translate to the same CDR3. J is TRBJ1-1 and V is TRBV7-2; D uncertain. CDR3 length: 13 amino acids. Germline values: CDR1 SGHTA, CDR2 FQGNSA. Trimming left V 1 base short and J 1 base short, with 4 bases between. CDR3 DNA sequence: TGTGCCAGCAGCTTAGGGAGGAACACTGAAGCTTTCTTT. Amino acids: CASSLGRNTEAFF. Combining the CDR3 with reference TRBV7-2 and TRBJ1-1 gives the whole variable domain GAGVSQSPSNKVTEKGKDVELRCDPISGHTALYWYRQSLGQGLEFLIYFQGNSAPDKSGLPSDRFSAERTGGSVSTLTIQRTQQEDSAVYLCASSLGRNTEAFFGQGTRLTVV.

The V call is TRBV6-1, the J call TRBJ1-3; 8 nucleotides match TRBD1. The CDR3 is 15 residues long. The V gene's germline CDR1 is MNHNS and CDR2 SASEGT. Losses at the gene ends were 3 bases for V and 4 bases for J; bases not matched to a gene: 5. The CDR3 protein is CASSDRTGRGNTIYF. The CDR3 DNA reads as TGTGCCAGCAGTGATCGGACAGGGAGGGGAAACACCATATATTTT.

The chain is built from TRBV5-8 and TRBJ1-2; 7 nucleotides match TRBD1. Germline CDR1 SGHTS, CDR2 YDEGEE. The CDR3 is 15 amino acids. J was trimmed by 4 bases and V by 4 bases; bases with no gene match: 10. CDR3: CASSPGGTAPYGYTF. The CDR3 DNA reads as TGTGCCAGCAGCCCGGGGGGGACAGCACCCTATGGCTACACCTTC. The full variable domain, in which reference TRBV5-8 and TRBJ1-2 provide the parts outside the CDR3, is EAGVTQSPTHLIKTRGQQATLRCSPISGHTSVYWYQQALGLGLQFLLWYDEGEERNRGNFPPRFSGRQFPNYSSELNVNALELEDSALYLCASSPGGTAPYGYTFGSGTRLTVV.

The rearrangement links TRBV18 to TRBJ2-3; tentative D call: TRBD1 (5 bases). Germline V gene lookup returns CDR1 KGHSH and CDR2 LQKENI. The CDR3 contains 15 residues. V was shortened by 2 bases and J by 2 bases, with 11 bases between the two germline ends. The DNA for the CDR3 is TGTGCCAGCTCACCAGGACACAGGACCACAGATACGCAGTATTTT. The encoded protein is CASSPGHRTTDTQYF.

V is TRBV5-1 and J is TRBJ2-3, with D possibly matching TRBD2 (5 bases). The germline V and J ends were trimmed by 7 bases and 6 bases, with 15 bases remaining between them. This CDR3 spans 13 amino acids. Germline CDR1 reads SGHRS; CDR2 reads YFSETQ. CDR3 sequence (DNA): TGCGCCAGCTCCCTCGGGCGCGGGGATACGCAGTATTTT. Protein: CASSLGRGDTQYF.

The V and J genes are TRBV28 and TRBJ2-1; no definite D call. Per the germline V gene, CDR1 is MDHEN and CDR2 is SYDVKM. Trimming shortened V by 1 base and J by 6 bases, and 7 bases separated the two germline ends. The CDR3 length is 13 residues. CDR3 loop: CASSLFSGNEQFF. CDR3 nucleotides: TGTGCCAGCAGTTTATTCTCCGGCAATGAGCAGTTCTTC. Together with reference TRBV28 and TRBJ2-1, the CDR3 gives the full variable domain: DVKVTQSSRYLVKRTGEKVFLECVQDMDHENMFWYRQDPGLGLRLIYFSYDVKMKEKGDIPEGYSVSREKKERFSLILESASTNQTSMYLCASSLFSGNEQFFGPGTRLTVL.

The genes are TRBV27 and TRBJ2-7; D possibly corresponds to TRBD1 (5 bases). The germline CDR1 and CDR2 sequences are MNHEY and SMNVEV (reference sequence). Between the trimmed V and J ends, which lost 5 bases and 3 bases, there was a span of 8 bases. The CDR3 runs to 12 residues. The CDR3 here is CASSRGSYEQYF. The CDR3 DNA reads TGTGCCAGCAGTAGGGGAAGCTACGAGCAGTACTTC.

This clone was detected only a few times. Other DNA sequences in this sample translate to the same CDR3. The chain employs TRBV19 and TRBJ1-1, with D perhaps matching TRBD1 (5 bases). Germline V CDR1 and CDR2: LNHDA, SQIVND (reference sequence). The CDR3 is 12 residues long. Trimming removed 7 bases from V and 3 bases from J, with 9 bases in between. Here the CDR3 DNA reads TGTGCCAGTAACGACAGATACACTGAAGCTTTCTTT. Encoded protein: CASNDRYTEAFF.

The rearrangement uses TRBV11-2 and TRBJ1-5; possibly TRBD1 for D (5 bases). The germline CDR1 and CDR2 sequences are SGHAT and FQNNGV. V gave up 6 bases and J gave up 0 bases, with 15 bases separating them. The CDR3 totals 16 residues. The CDR3 reads CASRRRDGHSNQPQHF. CDR3 coding DNA: TGTGCCAGCAGGCGGAGGGACGGTCATAGCAATCAGCCCCAGCATTTT.

For the CDR3, the DNA is TGCGCCAGCAGCTTGGCTCCGGGTTCTAACTATGGCTACACCTTC. It is translated as CASSLAPGSNYGYTF. The chain links TRBV5-1 to TRBJ1-2; D is ambiguous. Trimming took off 0 bases at V and 0 bases at J, with 9 bases between the two ends. Germline V lookup: CDR1 SGHRS, CDR2 YFSETQ. The CDR3 is 15 residues long.

V gene TRBV18 combines with J gene TRBJ2-1; TRBD1 matches 9 bases. This CDR3 comprises 15 residues. Trimming at V came to 6 bases and at J to 5 bases, leaving 8 bases not matched to a gene. The germline gives CDR1 KGHSH, CDR2 LQKENI. As DNA, the CDR3 is TGTGCCAGCTCGCCTCGGACAGGGGCAAACAATGAGCAGTTCTTC. This codes for CASSPRTGANNEQFF. Looking up the rest from reference TRBV18 and TRBJ2-1 gives the full variable domain: NAGVMQNPRHLVRRRGQEARLRCSPMKGHSHVYWYRQLPEEGLKFMVYLQKENIIDESGMPKERFSAEFPKEGPSILRIQQVVRGDSAAYFCASSPRTGANNEQFFGPGTRLTVL.

This chain links TRBV11-3 with TRBJ2-3, with TRBD2 as a possible D gene (5 bases). This CDR3 region has 15 residues. V dropped 5 bases and J dropped 3 bases, with 15 bases sitting between them. Germline loops: CDR1 SGHNT, CDR2 YENEEA. CDR3 amino acids: CASSVGNSRTDTQYF. CDR3 sequence (DNA): TGTGCCAGCAGCGTCGGGAACAGCCGAACAGATACGCAGTATTTT.

This chain uses TRBV4-1 with TRBJ1-1; weak D call: TRBD1 (6 bases). Trimming left V 4 bases short and J 4 bases short, with 22 bases between. This CDR3 region has 17 residues. Germline CDR1 reads MGHRA; CDR2 reads YSYEKL. CDR3 region: CASSPHRGEGGFTEAFF. Written as DNA, the CDR3 is TGCGCCAGCAGCCCCCACCGGGGGGAGGGGGGGTTCACTGAAGCTTTCTTT.

V and J are TRBV19 and TRBJ2-5; 7 bases are a match to TRBD2. This CDR3 has 16 residues. With 2 bases clipped from V and 1 base from J, the junction kept 7 bases outside the gene matches. CDR1 is LNHDA and CDR2 is SQIVND in the germline V gene (reference sequence). The CDR3 protein is CASSISSGAGQETQYF. In DNA, the CDR3 is TGTGCCAGTAGTATAAGCAGCGGGGCAGGCCAAGAGACCCAGTACTTC. The whole variable domain, filled in from reference TRBV19 and TRBJ2-5, reads DGGITQSPKYLFRKEGQNVTLSCEQNLNHDAMYWYRQDPGQGLRLIYYSQIVNDFQKGDIAEGYSVSREKKESFPLTVTSAQKNPTAFYLCASSISSGAGQETQYFGPGTRLLVL.